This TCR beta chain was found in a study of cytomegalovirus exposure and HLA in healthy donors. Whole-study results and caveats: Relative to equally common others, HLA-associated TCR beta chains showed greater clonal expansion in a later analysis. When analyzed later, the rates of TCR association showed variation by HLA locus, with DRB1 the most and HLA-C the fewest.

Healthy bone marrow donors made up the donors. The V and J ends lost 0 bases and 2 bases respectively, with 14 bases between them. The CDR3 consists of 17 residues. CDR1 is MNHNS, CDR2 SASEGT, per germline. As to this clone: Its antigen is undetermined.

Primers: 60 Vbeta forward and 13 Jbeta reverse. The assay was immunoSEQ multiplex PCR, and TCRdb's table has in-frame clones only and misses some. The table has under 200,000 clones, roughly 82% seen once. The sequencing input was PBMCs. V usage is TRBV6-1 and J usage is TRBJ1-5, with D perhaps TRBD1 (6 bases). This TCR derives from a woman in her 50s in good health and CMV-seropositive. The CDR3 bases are TGTGCCAGCAGTGAAGCGCTTGGGGGGGGCGGCAATCAGCCCCAGCATTTT. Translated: CASSEALGGGGNQPQHF.